A selection of T cell receptor beta chains follows, all from one sample in a study of cytomegalovirus exposure and HLA in healthy donors. Produced via immunoSEQ multiplex PCR; TCRdb's table is partial and in-frame only. This table holds some 180,000 clones, about 80% found once. The sample comprised PBMCs. These receptors were obtained from a woman in her fifties or sixties in good health and CMV-seropositive. The CDR3 runs from the conserved cysteine through the conserved F or W. Fields, in order: CDR3 protein, CDR3 DNA, clone size, J gene, D gene, V gene. A D gene is named only where the DNA matches it firmly. Rows give clone size only sometimes, using once, few, many, or a class for an expanded clone.

CASSLSSGSVGEVANEQFF,TGTGCCAGCAGCTTATCTAGCGGGAGTGTGGGAGAGGTGGCCAATGAGCAGTTCTTC,NA,TRBJ2-1,TRBD2,TRBV4-2
CAWTGLQSTDTQYF,TGTGCCTGGACGGGACTTCAGAGCACAGATACGCAGTATTTT,NA,TRBJ2-3,NA,TRBV30
CASSFASAGPHYEQYF,TGTGCCAGCAGTTTTGCCTCAGCGGGACCCCACTACGAGCAGTACTTC,NA,TRBJ2-7,TRBD2,TRBV28
CASSLTGGEGYTF,TGTGCCAGCAGTTTGACAGGGGGAGAGGGCTACACCTTC,NA,TRBJ1-2,TRBD1,TRBV7-3
CASSQVVRGRGLRF,TGTGCCAGCAGCCAAGTCGTACGGGGCCGGGGACTCAGGTTC,once,TRBJ2-7,NA,TRBV14
CASSQGLDYGYTF,TGTGCCAGCAGCCAAGGTTTAGACTATGGCTACACCTTC,NA,TRBJ1-2,NA,TRBV4-2
CASSIGRTTNTEAFF,TGTGCCAGTAGTATCGGTAGGACAACGAACACTGAAGCTTTCTTT,NA,TRBJ1-1,NA,TRBV19
CASSGRLAGVATGELFF,TGTGCCAGTAGTGGGAGACTAGCGGGAGTAGCTACCGGGGAGCTGTTTTTT,once,TRBJ2-2,TRBD2,TRBV19
CASSYSAGGGTGELFF,TGTGCCAGCAGTTACTCAGCGGGAGGGGGGACCGGGGAGCTGTTTTTT,NA,TRBJ2-2,TRBD2,TRBV6-5
CASSEASGANVLTF,TGTGCCAGCAGTGAGGCCTCTGGGGCCAACGTCCTGACTTTC,NA,TRBJ2-6,NA,TRBV6-4
CASTGTGRISGNTIYF,TGTGCCAGCACCGGGACAGGGCGTATCTCTGGAAACACCATATATTTT,few,TRBJ1-3,TRBD1,TRBV6-6
CASSPGQRNEKLFF,TGTGCCAGCAGTCCCGGACAGAGAAATGAAAAACTGTTTTTT,NA,TRBJ1-4,NA,TRBV28
CASSRSGKYGYTF,TGCGCCAGCAGCCGTTCGGGGAAATATGGCTACACCTTC,NA,TRBJ1-2,NA,TRBV4-3
CASSITNSYNEQFF,TGTGCCAGTAGTATCACAAACTCCTACAATGAGCAGTTCTTC,NA,TRBJ2-1,NA,TRBV19
CASRETGSSGNTIYF,TGTGCCAGCAGGGAGACAGGGAGCTCTGGAAACACCATATATTTT,NA,TRBJ1-3,TRBD1,TRBV6-5
CASRPGGDTDTQYF,TGCGCCAGCAGACCGGGAGGGGACACAGATACGCAGTATTTT,NA,TRBJ2-3,TRBD2,TRBV5-1
CASSLAGGSYEQYF,TGTGCCAGCAGCTTAGCAGGGGGCTCCTACGAGCAGTACTTC,NA,TRBJ2-7,NA,TRBV7-9
CASSLLNYGYTF,TGTGCCAGCAGTCTACTTAACTATGGCTACACCTTC,NA,TRBJ1-2,NA,TRBV28
CAWSGRTGKGQPQHF,TGTGCCTGGAGTGGTCGGACAGGGAAGGGACAGCCCCAGCATTTT,NA,TRBJ1-5,TRBD1,TRBV30
CASSAGTGIGNQPQHF,TGTGCCAGCAGCGCTGGGACAGGGATTGGCAATCAGCCCCAGCATTTT,NA,TRBJ1-5,TRBD1,TRBV7-6
CASSQDLLAGLFF,TGTGCCAGCAGCCAAGATTTACTAGCGGGACTGTTCTTC,NA,TRBJ2-1,TRBD2,TRBV4-2
CASSGANTGELFF,TGTGCCAGCAGTGGGGCAAACACCGGGGAGCTGTTTTTT,NA,TRBJ2-2,NA,TRBV6-1
CASSQGGGARETQYF,TGTGCCAGCAGCCAAGGCGGGGGGGCCCGAGAGACCCAGTACTTC,NA,TRBJ2-5,TRBD2,TRBV4-2
CASSPPGTGVVEQFF,TGTGCCAGCAGTCCTCCCGGGACAGGGGTCGTAGAGCAGTTCTTC,NA,TRBJ2-1,TRBD1,TRBV28
CASSVVLAGPTDTQYF,TGTGCCAGCAGCGTAGTCCTAGCGGGACCCACAGATACGCAGTATTTT,NA,TRBJ2-3,TRBD2,TRBV9
CASSYSPYEQFF,TGTGCCAGCAGTTACTCTCCGTATGAGCAGTTCTTC,NA,TRBJ2-1,NA,TRBV6-6
CASSQGGATSTGELFF,TGTGCCAGCAGCCAAGGCGGGGCTACTTCCACCGGGGAGCTGTTTTTT,NA,TRBJ2-2,NA,TRBV4-2
CASSHLLAPFGNEQFF,TGTGCCAGCAGCCACCTACTAGCCCCCTTTGGGAATGAGCAGTTCTTC,NA,TRBJ2-1,NA,TRBV14
CASSLPQWDIVAQHF,TGTGCCAGCAGCCTACCCCAATGGGACATTGTGGCCCAGCATTTT,few,TRBJ1-5,NA,TRBV5-8
CASSPQQGTYGYTF,TGTGCCAGCAGTCCCCAGCAGGGAACCTATGGCTACACCTTC,NA,TRBJ1-2,NA,TRBV28
CASSPPLRSTDTQYF,TGTGCCAGCTCACCACCTTTACGGAGCACAGATACGCAGTATTTT,once,TRBJ2-3,NA,TRBV18
CARRDLTSGASTDTQYF,TGCGCCAGGAGGGATCTAACTAGCGGGGCTAGCACAGATACGCAGTATTTT,NA,TRBJ2-3,TRBD2,TRBV10-1
CAISESRGLAGHPNNEQFF,TGTGCCATCAGTGAGTCGAGGGGATTAGCGGGTCACCCTAACAATGAGCAGTTCTTC,NA,TRBJ2-1,TRBD2,TRBV10-3